This T cell receptor (beta chain) was sequenced in a study of OX40 agonist ivuxolimab in advanced cancers. Study-level background: The study enrolled dose-escalation patients with hepatocellular carcinoma, melanoma, renal cell or head and neck cancer.

In germline, CDR1 is ENHRY, CDR2 SYGVKD. V was trimmed by 9 bases and J by 2 bases, leaving 10 bases between them. The CDR3 covers 12 residues. TCRdb's copy holds only in-frame clones and misses some; the assay was immunoSEQ multiplex PCR. The repertoire holds tens of thousands of clones, under 90% seen once, with about 1.1% in the top ten. Individuals having autoimmune disease history or systemic immunosuppression were not enrolled. V gene TRBV10-3 combines with J gene TRBJ1-2; D is ambiguous. The receptor's source is an adult with an advanced solid tumor such as melanoma, head and neck, liver or kidney cancer. Sequencing was performed on CD4+ or CD8+ T cells sorted from blood, taken in a trial of the OX40 agonist ivuxolimab. Written as DNA, the CDR3 is TGTGCCATTTCGCAGGCAAACTATGGCTACACCTTC. Its protein product is CAISQANYGYTF.